The clone carrying this T cell receptor beta chain has more than one count but fewer than ten. Assay: immunoSEQ multiplex PCR; the TCRdb copy retains only in-frame clones and omits some. Of about 510,000 clones detected, roughly 79% appear once; the ten largest clones hold around an eighth. The data are from a study of shared clonotypes between healthy human individuals. The germline V gene has CDR1 SGDLS and CDR2 YYNGEE. The CDR3 covers 14 residues. Trimming removed 0 bases at V and 6 bases at J, with 11 bases between. V usage is TRBV9 and J usage is TRBJ2-3; tentatively, D is TRBD2 (5 bases). Sample: PBMCs. The TCR was taken from a woman aged 40 to 55 in good health. Some clones in this sample may be carry-over from other donors' samples. CDR3 DNA: TGTGCCAGCAGCGTAGACGGGAACGGCGATACGCAGTATTTT. The encoded protein is CASSVDGNGDTQYF.